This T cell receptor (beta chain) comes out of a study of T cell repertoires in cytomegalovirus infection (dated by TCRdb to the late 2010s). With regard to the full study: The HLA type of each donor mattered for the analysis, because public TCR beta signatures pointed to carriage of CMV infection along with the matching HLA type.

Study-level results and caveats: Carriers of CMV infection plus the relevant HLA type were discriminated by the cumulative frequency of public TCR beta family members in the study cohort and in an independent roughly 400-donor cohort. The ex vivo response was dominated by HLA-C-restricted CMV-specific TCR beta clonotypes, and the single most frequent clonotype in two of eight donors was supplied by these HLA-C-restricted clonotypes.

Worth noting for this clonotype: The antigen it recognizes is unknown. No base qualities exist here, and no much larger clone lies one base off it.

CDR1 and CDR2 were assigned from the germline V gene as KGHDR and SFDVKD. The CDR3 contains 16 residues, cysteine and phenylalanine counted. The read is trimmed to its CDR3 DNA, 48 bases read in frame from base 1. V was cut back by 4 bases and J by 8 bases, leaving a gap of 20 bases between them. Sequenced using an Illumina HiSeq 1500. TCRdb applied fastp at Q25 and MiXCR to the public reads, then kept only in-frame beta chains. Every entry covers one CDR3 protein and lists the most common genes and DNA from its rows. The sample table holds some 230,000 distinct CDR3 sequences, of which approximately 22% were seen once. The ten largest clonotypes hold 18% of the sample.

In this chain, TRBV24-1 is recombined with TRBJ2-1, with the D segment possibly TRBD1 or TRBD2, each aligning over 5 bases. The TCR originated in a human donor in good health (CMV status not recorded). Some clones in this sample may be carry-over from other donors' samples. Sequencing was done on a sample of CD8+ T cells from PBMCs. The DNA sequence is TGTGCCACCAGTGAGCCCGCCGAGGGGCGTGTCGATGAGCAGTTCTTC. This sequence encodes CATSEPAEGRVDEQFF.